This T cell receptor (beta chain) was profiled in a study of response to subunit inactivated influenza vaccine. TCRdb reprocessed the RT-PCR reads with MiXCR, giving one entry per CDR3 protein. The sample lists about 780,000 distinct CDR3 sequences, less than 20% occurring once. Points from the study as a whole: A suggestion made by the authors is that each seasonal influenza vaccination recruits few new T cells.

This CDR3 region has 17 residues. V gave up 3 bases and J gave up 2 bases, with 21 bases separating them. Germline V CDR1 and CDR2: SQVTM, ANQGSEA. This clonotype was seen more than once but under ten times. Its antigen is undetermined. This specimen was PBMCs from blood, taken around 5 days after vaccination. This receptor was obtained from a man aged 45-65 years who received an inactivated influenza vaccine. The V and J genes are TRBV29-1 and TRBJ2-3; no clear D. CDR3 in amino acids: CSVDLDPSQVLTDTQYF. CDR3 DNA sequence: TGCAGCGTTGACCTTGACCCCTCACAAGTCCTCACAGATACGCAGTATTTT.